Presented here are 26 T cell receptor beta chains from one specimen sequenced in a study of cytomegalovirus exposure and HLA in healthy donors. Both 60 Vbeta primers and 13 Jbeta primers went into the PCR. Repertoires were generated with immunoSEQ multiplex PCR, while TCRdb's copy carries only in-frame clones and drops some. Among 200,000 or so clones, 82% were seen once, and the ten largest hold 6.5%. The specimen sequenced was PBMCs. Receptors were obtained from a woman aged 45-60 years in good health and CMV-seropositive.

The J gene is TRBJ1-4, the V gene TRBV5-1; a weak D match, TRBD1 (6 bases). Looked up from germline, CDR1 is SGHRS and CDR2 is YFSETQ. The CDR3 is 15 amino acids. The ends were cut back, 4 bases at V and 7 bases at J, with 17 bases in the middle. In DNA, the CDR3 is TGCGCCAGCAGCCCCAGTCAGGGGATCGGTGAAAAACTGTTTTTT. Protein product: CASSPSQGIGEKLFF.

This chain connects TRBV6-5 to TRBJ2-7; possible D gene TRBD2, 6 bases. The V end was cut by 5 bases, the J end by 4 bases, with 18 bases between. Germline V gene sequence: CDR1 MNHEY, CDR2 SVGAGI. CDR3 size: 15 residues. The CDR3 bases are TGTGCCAGCAGTCAGGGTGTGGCGGGACTTTACGAGCAGTACTTC. It specifies CASSQGVAGLYEQYF.

The chain joins TRBV2 to TRBJ1-3; perhaps TRBD1 as D (5 bases). Germline V lookup: CDR1 SNHLY, CDR2 FYNNEI. The CDR3 is 17 residues long. Between the trimmed V and J ends, which lost 4 bases and 0 bases, there was a span of 16 bases. The DNA for the CDR3 is TGTGCCAGCAGTGGTAATAGGGGTATGACCTCTGGAAACACCATATATTTT. This translates into CASSGNRGMTSGNTIYF.

The chain combines TRBV7-9 with TRBJ2-2; 9 bases map to TRBD1. CDR3 length equals 14 residues. Germline V gene sequence: CDR1 SEHNR, CDR2 FQNEAQ (reference sequence). V was clipped by 5 bases and J by 7 bases; unmatched bases: 5. The CDR3 here is CASSPWTGDGELFF. CDR3 bases: TGTGCCAGCAGCCCATGGACAGGGGACGGGGAGCTGTTTTTT.

This clone appeared once. This sequence joins TRBV19 and TRBJ2-5; D remains unclear. Looked up from germline, CDR1 is LNHDA and CDR2 is SQIVND (reference sequence). With 1 base removed from V and 2 bases from J, the gap between germline ends came to 11 bases. The CDR3 runs to 15 residues. CDR3 in amino acids: CASSIGVRVQETQYF. The CDR3 region has the DNA TGTGCCAGTAGTATAGGAGTCCGGGTACAAGAGACCCAGTACTTC.

The chain carries TRBV10-1 and TRBJ2-1; 12 nucleotides match TRBD1. V lost 0 bases, J lost 6 bases, and 3 bases stayed unmatched. The V gene's germline CDR1 is WNHNN and CDR2 SYGVQD (reference sequence). CDR3 size: 16 residues. CDR3 region: CASSESLGQGANEQFF. For the CDR3, the DNA is TGCGCCAGCAGTGAGTCCCTGGGACAGGGGGCCAATGAGCAGTTCTTC.

This clone was counted between two and nine times. The chain links TRBV7-8 to TRBJ2-5; D unclear. The germline V gene has CDR1 SGHVS and CDR2 FQNEAQ. This CDR3 comprises 13 residues. The V end was cut by 1 base, the J end by 2 bases, with 5 bases between. For the CDR3, the DNA is TGTGCCAGCAGCTTAGTGACTCAAGAGACCCAGTACTTC. Protein product: CASSLVTQETQYF.

The V call is TRBV11-2, the J call TRBJ2-5, with 9 bases identical to TRBD2. The CDR3 runs to 16 residues. J gave up 4 bases and V 1 base, and 7 bases lay outside the gene matches. Germline V gene lookup returns CDR1 SGHAT and CDR2 FQNNGV. CDR3 loop: CASSLGGRGGRETQYF. The CDR3 DNA sequence: TGTGCCAGCAGCTTAGGGGGGCGGGGGGGCCGAGAGACCCAGTACTTC. The variable domain in full, with the rest retrieved from reference TRBV11-2 and TRBJ2-5, is EAGVAQSPRYKIIEKRQSVAFWCNPISGHATLYWYQQILGQGPKLLIQFQNNGVVDDSQLPKDRFSAERLKGVDSTLKIQPAKLEDSAVYLCASSLGGRGGRETQYFGPGTRLLVL.

V gene TRBV21-1 combines with J gene TRBJ1-5; the table gives TRBD1 as D, unverified against the DNA. TRBV21-1 is listed as a pseudogene. The CDR3 is made up of 16 amino acids. In DNA form, the CDR3 reads TGTGCCCCCACCCCTAGACAGCACCATAGCAATCAGCCCCAGCATTTT. It codes for CAPTPRQHHSNQPQHF.

J is TRBJ1-1 and V is TRBV9; TRBD1 is a possible D gene (5 bases). Trimming removed 0 bases from V and 5 bases from J, with 8 bases in between. This CDR3 region has 13 residues. Germline V gives CDR1 SGDLS, CDR2 YYNGEE. The CDR3 here is CASSVEPGTEAFF. The CDR3 DNA reads as TGTGCCAGCAGCGTAGAGCCAGGGACTGAAGCTTTCTTT.

The chain employs TRBV11-2 and TRBJ1-4; D is perhaps TRBD1 (6 bases). The V and J ends lost 0 bases and 8 bases respectively, with 13 bases between them. Germline V gene sequence: CDR1 SGHAT, CDR2 FQNNGV. This CDR3 is 15 amino acids long. The CDR3 region is CASSLDQGKVEKLFF. The CDR3 coding sequence is TGTGCCAGCAGCTTAGATCAGGGGAAGGTAGAAAAACTGTTTTTT.

The rearrangement uses TRBV6-5 and TRBJ2-1; possibly TRBD1 for D (5 bases). This CDR3 has 15 residues. V shed 0 bases and J shed 6 bases, with 12 bases lying between them. The germline gives CDR1 MNHEY, CDR2 SVGAGI. CDR3 protein: CASSYSTGPFNEQFF. The CDR3 DNA follows: TGTGCCAGCAGTTACTCAACAGGACCATTCAATGAGCAGTTCTTC.

This clone was counted a few times. V gene TRBV9 combines with J gene TRBJ2-2; TRBD2 is a possible D gene (6 bases). Trimming cost V 1 base and J 8 bases, with 9 bases left between them. Germline V gene sequence: CDR1 SGDLS, CDR2 YYNGEE. The CDR3 is 13 residues long. In DNA form, the CDR3 reads TGTGCCAGCAGCGTATCTAGCGTAGGGGAGCTGTTTTTT. Protein sequence: CASSVSSVGELFF.

The CDR3 sequence is CASSLGTGKSNEQFF. CDR3 bases: TGTGCCAGCAGCTTGGGGACGGGAAAATCGAATGAGCAGTTCTTC. The chain links TRBV5-4 to TRBJ2-1; possibly TRBD2 for D (5 bases). The CDR3 loop spans 15 amino acids. V lost 0 bases and J 7 bases, leaving 14 bases between the germline ends. Looked up from germline, CDR1 is SGHNT and CDR2 is YYREEE (reference sequence).

CDR3 residues: CASSLGLYQETQYF. CDR3 DNA sequence: TGTGCCAGCAGCTTGGGACTCTACCAAGAGACCCAGTACTTC. This sequence joins TRBV7-2 and TRBJ2-5; D perhaps matches TRBD2 (6 bases). This CDR3 comprises 14 residues. CDR1 is SGHTA and CDR2 is FQGNSA in the germline V gene. Trimming pared 3 bases from V and 0 bases from J, leaving 8 bases between.

The rearrangement joins TRBV6-5 to TRBJ2-1, with 9 bases that match TRBD2. Germline V gene sequence: CDR1 MNHEY, CDR2 SVGAGI. The CDR3 spans 15 residues. J gave up 10 bases and V 4 bases, and 11 bases lay outside the gene matches. The CDR3 here is CASSSLRLAGREQFF. The CDR3 coding sequence is TGTGCCAGCAGTTCCCTGAGGCTAGCGGGAAGGGAGCAGTTCTTC.

This clone has only one observation. The V call is TRBV4-1, the J call TRBJ2-1; 7 bases map to TRBD1. Per germline, CDR1 MGHRA and CDR2 YSYEKL. The CDR3 is 15 amino acids. With 1 base clipped from V and 7 bases from J, the junction kept 7 bases outside the gene matches. The CDR3 nucleotides read TGCGCCAGCAGCCAAGGTCAGGGGGTTCCGAATGAGCAGTTCTTC. This translates into CASSQGQGVPNEQFF.

This clone was seen a single time. V is TRBV7-2 and J is TRBJ2-1; 8 nucleotides agree with TRBD2. The CDR3 extends over 15 amino acids. In germline, CDR1 is SGHTA, CDR2 FQGNSA. After removal of 1 base from V and 9 bases from J, the junction contained 8 bases not matched to a gene. Here the CDR3 DNA reads TGTGCCAGCAGCTTAGACCTAGCGGGTACGGGTGAGCAGTTCTTC. This gives the protein CASSLDLAGTGEQFF.

The rearrangement joins TRBV6-7 to TRBJ2-7; the D gene is possibly TRBD2 (5 bases). TRBV6-7 is marked as an open reading frame, function uncertain. This CDR3 comprises 14 residues. Trimming took off 3 bases at V and 1 base at J, with 10 bases between the two ends. DNA of the CDR3: TGTGCCAGCAGTTATTCTAGGAGGTCCTACGAGCAGTACTTC. It yields the protein CASSYSRRSYEQYF.

The chain recombines TRBV28 with TRBJ2-7; D may be TRBD1 (5 bases). CDR1 and CDR2 (germline): MDHEN, SYDVKM. V was clipped by 3 bases and J by 5 bases, with 8 bases between them. CDR3 length: 12 residues. CDR3 nucleotides: TGTGCCAGCAGTTTGCTCAGGGACGAGCAGTACTTC. Amino acid sequence: CASSLLRDEQYF. Complete variable domain (other parts from reference TRBV28 and TRBJ2-7): DVKVTQSSRYLVKRTGEKVFLECVQDMDHENMFWYRQDPGLGLRLIYFSYDVKMKEKGDIPEGYSVSREKKERFSLILESASTNQTSMYLCASSLLRDEQYFGPGTRLTVT.

V gene TRBV25-1 combines with J gene TRBJ2-7, with TRBD2 identical over 7 bases. The trim removed 2 bases at V and 3 bases at J, leaving 10 bases unmatched. The CDR3 runs to 16 residues. Germline values: CDR1 MGHDK, CDR2 SYGVNS. The CDR3 nucleotides are TGTGCCAGCAGTGAAATGGGAGGGGCAGCGATCTACGAGCAGTACTTC. It codes for CASSEMGGAAIYEQYF.

This rearrangement joins TRBV7-9 to TRBJ1-1; D is perhaps TRBD1 (5 bases). Germline loops: CDR1 SEHNR, CDR2 FQNEAQ (reference sequence). The V and J ends lost 2 bases and 7 bases respectively, with 17 bases between them. This CDR3 region has 15 residues. CDR3: CASSLLSTVQGEAFF. The CDR3 region has the DNA TGTGCCAGCAGCTTATTAAGCACCGTTCAGGGTGAAGCTTTCTTT.

The genes are TRBV29-1 and TRBJ2-5; 11 nucleotides match TRBD1. Germline V gene data show CDR1 as SQVTM and CDR2 as ANQGSEA. The CDR3 spans 14 residues. V lost 6 bases and J lost 11; bases outside the gene matches: 14. DNA of the CDR3: TGCAGCGTGACGTCCGGACAGGGGGCTAAAGAGCAGTACTTC. Translating gives CSVTSGQGAKEQYF.

The V call is TRBV6-1, the J call TRBJ1-6; TRBD1 matches at 8 bases. The J segment lost 8 bases and the V segment lost 11 bases, leaving 8 bases of the junction unmatched. This CDR3 contains 13 residues. Germline-derived CDR1 and CDR2 are MNHNS and SASEGT. The CDR3: CAAGGRNDSPLHF. For the CDR3, the DNA is TGTGCCGCAGGGGGCAGGAACGATTCACCCCTCCACTTT.

The chain recombines TRBV5-4 with TRBJ2-2; possible D gene TRBD2, 6 bases. From germline, CDR1 is SGHNT and CDR2 YYREEE (reference sequence). Deletions cut 2 bases from V and 5 bases from J, with 13 bases between. This CDR3 region has 15 residues. Here the CDR3 reads CASSFGTHVTGELFF. The CDR3 nucleotides read TGTGCCAGCAGCTTCGGGACTCATGTAACCGGGGAGCTGTTTTTT.

The rearrangement links TRBV5-5 to TRBJ2-1, with 8 bases that match TRBD2. The CDR3 covers 17 residues. Germline V lookup: CDR1 SGHKS, CDR2 YYEKEE (reference sequence). V lost 4 bases, J lost 4 bases, and 13 bases stayed unmatched. CDR3 protein: CASSLDLRGAQYNEQFF. The CDR3 DNA reads as TGTGCCAGCAGCCTAGACTTGCGGGGGGCCCAGTACAATGAGCAGTTCTTC.